A single T cell receptor beta chain is shown here with its context. Measured with immunoSEQ multiplex PCR; TCRdb has only the in-frame clones, and not every one. The sample yields some 200,000 clones, approximately 89% seen once. These data originate in a study of blood T cell repertoires in COVID-19. Whole-study context: T cells, B-cell-depleted T cells, or PBMCs provided the cDNA or gDNA that served as material.

The CDR3 runs to 13 residues. Between the trimmed V and J ends, which lost 8 bases and 10 bases, there was a span of 18 bases. The sequence was collected from a man aged 35-49 years with active or convalescent COVID-19. Sequencing was carried out using peripheral blood. The gene calls are TRBV12-3 or TRBV12-4 and TRBJ1-5, with D possibly TRBD1 on 6 matching bases. DNA of the CDR3: TGTGCCAGCGGGTGGGACAAAGTGTCCCCCCAGCATTTT. Translated: CASGWDKVSPQHF.